Shown below are 26 T cell receptor beta chains from a single sample sequenced in a study of T cells in Graves' hyperthyroidism and ophthalmopathy. RNA transcripts gave rise to amplified TCR beta CDR3 regions. The TCR CDR3 first-round RT-PCR relied on the HTBI primer set. Each CDR3 protein is one row after TCRdb ran MiXCR on the multiplex PCR reads. The sample comprises about 350,000 distinct CDR3 sequences, around 18% of which are singletons, and roughly a sixth rests with the top ten. Material: blood. These receptors all stem from a woman between 35 and 50 years old with Graves' ophthalmopathy.

This clonotype appeared many times. This chain uses TRBV5-1 with TRBJ1-1, with D possibly matching TRBD1 (6 bases). Germline values: CDR1 SGHRS, CDR2 YFSETQ. This CDR3 has 15 residues. The V end was cut by 5 bases, the J end by 0 bases, with 14 bases between. The CDR3 loop is CASRRGGGMNTEAFF. CDR3 nucleotides: TGCGCCAGCAGGAGGGGGGGGGGTATGAACACTGAAGCTTTCTTT.

This clonotype was seen a handful of times. This sequence joins TRBV27 and TRBJ2-2, with D unclear. CDR1 MNHEY and CDR2 SMNVEV come from the germline V gene (reference sequence). This CDR3 has 14 amino acids. V shed 5 bases and J shed 4 bases, with 11 bases lying between them. The CDR3 protein is CASSPGPGTGELFF. Here the CDR3 DNA reads TGTGCCAGCAGTCCCGGACCGGGCACCGGGGAGCTGTTTTTT.

This clonotype was seen repeatedly, ten times or more. The chain uses TRBV11-2 and TRBJ2-2; D remains unclear. The CDR3 is made up of 13 amino acids. V was pared by 4 bases and J by 3 bases, with 6 bases between. CDR1 and CDR2 from the germline V gene are SGHAT and FQNNGV. The CDR3: CASSSSYTGELFF. The CDR3 nucleotides are TGTGCCAGCAGCTCAAGTTACACCGGGGAGCTGTTTTTT.

This clonotype has ten or more counts. The chain is built from TRBV6-1 and TRBJ1-6, with D unclear. CDR3 length equals 15 residues. The germline V gene encodes CDR1 MNHNS and CDR2 SASEGT. V was clipped by 6 bases and J by 9 bases, with 18 bases between them. The CDR3 protein is CASRGGLISGSPLHF. DNA for the CDR3: TGTGCCAGCAGGGGAGGACTCATCTCGGGTTCACCCCTCCACTTT.

This clonotype was detected many times. V is TRBV30 and J is TRBJ1-2, with 8 nucleotides matching TRBD1. V shed 3 bases and J 5 bases; nucleotides not matched to a gene: 8. Germline V CDR1 and CDR2: GTSNPN, SVGIG (reference sequence). The CDR3 covers 14 residues. CDR3 protein: CAWRQPGTGYGYTF. For the CDR3, the DNA is TGTGCCTGGAGGCAACCCGGGACAGGTTATGGCTACACCTTC.

This clonotype was observed at least ten times. The CDR3 DNA follows: TGTGCCAGTAGTATACAAAGGACAGGGGGTTTTGGCTACACCTTC. This sequence encodes CASSIQRTGGFGYTF. This chain joins TRBV19 and TRBJ1-2, with 10 bases matching TRBD1. This CDR3 comprises 15 residues. In germline, CDR1 is LNHDA, CDR2 SQIVND (reference sequence). After removal of 2 bases from V and 7 bases from J, the junction contained 7 bases not matched to a gene.

This clonotype occurred many times. The CDR3: CASSFPGLAGRETQYF. As DNA, the CDR3 is TGTGCCAGCAGCTTCCCGGGACTAGCGGGAAGAGAGACCCAGTACTTC. V is TRBV5-6 and J is TRBJ2-5; the match to TRBD2 covers 13 bases. The CDR3 consists of 16 residues. CDR1 is SGHDT and CDR2 is YYEEEE in the germline V gene. Trimming cost V 2 bases and J 4 bases; bases outside gene matches: 5.

This clonotype was seen at least ten times. The V and J genes are TRBV27 and TRBJ2-2, with 10 bases fitting TRBD1. The CDR3 contains 15 residues. Germline V lookup: CDR1 MNHEY, CDR2 SMNVEV (reference sequence). J lost 6 bases, V lost 7 bases, and 8 bases had no gene match. The CDR3 sequence is CASTADRGRSGELFF. The CDR3 DNA is TGTGCCAGCACCGCTGACAGGGGGCGGTCCGGGGAGCTGTTTTTT.

This clonotype was seen repeatedly, ten times or more. The chain has TRBV2 and TRBJ2-2; D uncertain. The CDR3 consists of 17 residues. V lost 1 base to trimming and J lost 0 bases, with 12 bases between them. Looked up from germline, CDR1 is SNHLY and CDR2 is FYNNEI. As DNA, the CDR3 is TGTGCCAGCAGTGAAGTAGGATACAGCCCGAACACCGGGGAGCTGTTTTTT. Its translation: CASSEVGYSPNTGELFF.

This clonotype was recorded many times. The chain has TRBV6-5 and TRBJ2-2; 7 nucleotides agree with TRBD1. Per germline, CDR1 MNHEY and CDR2 SVGAGI. The CDR3 sequence is 16 residues long. V lost 4 bases to trimming and J lost 7 bases; unmatched junction nucleotides: 12. The CDR3 sequence: CASSSTETGFHGELFF. The CDR3 coding sequence is TGTGCCAGCAGTTCCACCGAGACAGGGTTTCACGGGGAGCTGTTTTTT.

This clonotype was recorded at least ten times. V usage is TRBV29-1 and J usage is TRBJ2-2; tentative D call: TRBD1 (6 bases). Germline assignment: CDR1 SQVTM and CDR2 ANQGSEA. This CDR3 region has 12 residues. Trimming took 7 bases from V and 4 from J, leaving 10 bases between them. The CDR3 reads CSGNRVTGELFF. CDR3 nucleotide sequence: TGCAGCGGCAACAGGGTCACCGGGGAGCTGTTTTTT.

Many counts were recorded for this clonotype. V usage is TRBV19 and J usage is TRBJ2-2; perhaps TRBD2 as D (7 bases). Trimming removed 8 bases at V and 5 bases at J, with 15 bases between. Germline CDR1 reads LNHDA; CDR2 reads SQIVND (reference sequence). The CDR3 spans 14 residues. CDR3 sequence reads: CASFRGAGTGELFF. CDR3 nucleotide sequence: TGTGCCAGTTTTCGGGGGGCTGGGACCGGGGAGCTGTTTTTT.

This clonotype has at least ten counts. This sequence joins TRBV20-1 and TRBJ1-1, with D hard to call. This CDR3 contains 13 residues. Germline-derived CDR1 and CDR2 are DFQATT and SNEGSKA (reference sequence). V lost 3 bases, J lost 4 bases, and 12 bases lay in between. For the CDR3, the DNA is TGCAGTGCTAGTAGAGGGCTAGGCACTGAAGCTTTCTTT. It is translated as CSASRGLGTEAFF.

This clonotype was observed many times. This chain connects TRBV10-2 to TRBJ1-1; TRBD1 might be the D (6 bases). The CDR3 extends over 15 amino acids. Germline V gene lookup returns CDR1 WSHSY and CDR2 SAAADI. Trimming took 5 bases from V and 4 from J, leaving 17 bases between them. The CDR3 spells CASSSPTGSSTEAFF. CDR3 nucleotides: TGCGCCAGCAGTAGTCCAACAGGGTCTTCCACTGAAGCTTTCTTT.

This clonotype was picked up many times. The rearrangement links TRBV13 to TRBJ2-7, with D maybe TRBD2 (7 bases). CDR1 is PRHDT, CDR2 FYEKMQ, per germline (reference sequence). V was clipped by 4 bases and J by 0 bases, with 13 bases between them. This CDR3 is built from 15 residues. CDR3 DNA: TGTGCCAGCAGCTCCCAGGGGAGGGCCTCCTACGAGCAGTACTTC. Protein product: CASSSQGRASYEQYF.

This clonotype was counted many times. This rearrangement joins TRBV4-2 to TRBJ2-5; 7 bases line up with TRBD2. The CDR3 has 17 amino acids. Germline V gene data show CDR1 as LGHNA and CDR2 as YNFKEQ. Trimming took 0 bases from V and 2 from J; bases not matched to a gene: 9. The CDR3, as DNA: TGTGCCAGCAGCCAAGAACCCGGCGGGAGAGGTCAAGAGACCCAGTACTTC. Translated, it gives CASSQEPGGRGQETQYF.

This clonotype was counted ten times or more. The chain links TRBV6-5 to TRBJ1-5; perhaps TRBD1 as D (6 bases). V lost 2 bases and J lost 8, with 31 bases in between. CDR1 is MNHEY, CDR2 SVGAGI, per germline. CDR3 size: 20 residues. The chain's CDR3 is CASSYRKREQGGGLKKPQHF. The CDR3 nucleotides are TGTGCCAGCAGTTACCGCAAGAGAGAACAGGGTGGGGGGTTGAAGAAGCCCCAGCATTTT.

This clonotype appeared many times. The rearrangement uses TRBV29-1 and TRBJ2-3; weak D call: TRBD2 (6 bases). Trimming removed 8 bases from V and 2 bases from J, with 17 bases in between. The CDR3 consists of 14 residues. Germline V lookup: CDR1 SQVTM, CDR2 ANQGSEA. In nucleotides, the CDR3 is TGCAGCATAGGGGCGGGATCGGCCACAGATACGCAGTATTTT. This encodes CSIGAGSATDTQYF.

This clonotype was seen at least ten times. The V call is TRBV7-2, the J call TRBJ2-7; tentatively, D is TRBD1 or TRBD2 (5 bases each). The CDR3 totals 13 residues. V dropped 11 bases and J dropped 5 bases, with 19 bases sitting between them. Germline V gene data show CDR1 as SGHTA and CDR2 as FQGNSA. CDR3 DNA sequence: TGTGCCGGCTCGGTCGCAGGGAGCGACGAGCAGTACTTC. Amino acids: CAGSVAGSDEQYF.

This clonotype was seen repeatedly, ten times or more. This chain joins TRBV20-1 and TRBJ2-7; 10 bases match TRBD2. CDR3 size: 14 residues. Per germline, CDR1 DFQATT and CDR2 SNEGSKA (reference sequence). With V trimmed by 6 bases and J by 6 bases, 11 bases remained unmatched. The CDR3 sequence: CSAVMGLAGAEQYF. The CDR3, as DNA: TGCAGTGCCGTTATGGGGCTAGCGGGAGCCGAGCAGTACTTC.

This clonotype appeared many times. The V gene is TRBV5-1, the J gene TRBJ2-6; D possibly matches TRBD1 or TRBD2 (6 bases each). V was shortened by 2 bases and J by 2 bases, with 17 bases between the two germline ends. Germline lookup yields CDR1 SGHRS and CDR2 YFSETQ. The CDR3 covers 18 residues. CDR3 region: CASSFVRGQPAGANVLTF. CDR3 nucleotide sequence: TGCGCCAGCAGCTTCGTACGGGGGCAACCCGCTGGGGCCAACGTCCTGACTTTC.

This rearrangement joins TRBV15 to TRBJ1-1, with D uncertain. Trimming removed 0 bases from V and 1 base from J, with 6 bases in between. Germline CDR1 and CDR2: LNHNV and YYDKDF (reference sequence). This CDR3 has 14 amino acids. The CDR3 is CATSRDGKNTEAFF. CDR3 DNA: TGTGCCACCAGCAGAGATGGGAAGAACACTGAAGCTTTCTTT. The entire variable domain, with the rest obtained from reference TRBV15 and TRBJ1-1, is as follows: DAMVIQNPRYQVTQFGKPVTLSCSQTLNHNVMYWYQQKSSQAPKLLFHYYDKDFNNEADTPDNFQSRRPNTSFCFLDIRSPGLGDTAMYLCATSRDGKNTEAFFGQGTRLTVV.

Turning to this clonotype: In this CDR3 the conserved last residue, phenylalanine or tryptophan, is missing, so a read error is likely. The limits of the CDR3 on the DNA are not certain, so only TCRdb's listed CDR3 is given. The chain employs TRBV24-1 and TRBJ1-5; the D call TRBD1 from the table was never checked on the DNA. Germline values: CDR1 KGHDR, CDR2 SFDVKD. Inclusive of both ends, the CDR3 amounts to 9 amino acids. CDR3 residues: CATSEFGRP.

There are many counts of this clonotype. The genes are TRBV6-1 and TRBJ2-2; 7 bases agree with TRBD1. CDR3 length equals 14 residues. With 5 bases clipped from V and 7 bases from J, the junction kept 7 bases outside the gene matches. Germline V gene data show CDR1 as MNHNS and CDR2 as SASEGT. The CDR3 reads CASSTSGDSGELFF. The CDR3 DNA reads as TGTGCCAGCAGTACATCAGGGGACAGCGGGGAGCTGTTTTTT.

This clonotype has at least ten counts. The V gene is TRBV5-1, the J gene TRBJ2-5; TRBD1 or TRBD2 may be the D gene (7 bases each). CDR1 and CDR2 (germline): SGHRS, YFSETQ. CDR3 length equals 17 residues. V lost 4 bases to trimming and J lost 5 bases, with 24 bases between them. CDR3 sequence: CASSPGGQQPSWETQYF. Here the CDR3 DNA reads TGCGCCAGCAGCCCGGGGGGACAGCAACCATCCTGGGAGACCCAGTACTTC.

Concerning this clonotype itself: This may be a read error, as it is one base from a much larger clone. This chain joins TRBV6-1 and TRBJ2-7; D possibly corresponds to TRBD2 (5 bases). The V and J ends lost 5 bases and 2 bases respectively, with 16 bases between them. Germline V CDR1 and CDR2: MNHNS, SASEGT. This CDR3 comprises 15 residues. CDR3 sequence reads: CASSPDYNRAYEQYF. As DNA, the CDR3 is TGTGCCAGCAGTCCAGACTATAACCGAGCCTACGAGCAGTACTTC.